The clone carrying this T cell receptor (beta chain) was counted only a few times. The antigen remains unidentified. The record originates from a study of T cells in Graves' hyperthyroidism and ophthalmopathy. Graves' hyperthyroidism is called stable when ophthalmopathy does not progress within 18 months. Patients between 18 and 65 years old had hyperthyroidism, newly diagnosed and lasting under 2 months. General study results and limits: In blood, most of the thyroid clonotypes expanded above 0.001 were also present. From stable hyperthyroidism, ophthalmopathy was separated by a 13 V-J model.

TCR beta CDR3 region amplification was performed from RNA transcripts. In the first-round RT-PCR of the TCR CDR3, the HTBI primer set was used. TCRdb used MiXCR to reprocess the multiplex PCR reads, holding one entry per CDR3 protein. This sample yields roughly 330,000 distinct CDR3 sequences, of which around 16% are seen a single time; approximately 35% belongs to the top ten. CDR3 length: 15 amino acids. Germline CDR1 and CDR2: KGHSH and LQKENI. The J segment lost 0 bases and the V segment lost 3 bases, leaving 2 bases of the junction unmatched. Sequences were obtained from blood. This sequence originates from a man aged 25 to 45 with Graves' hyperthyroidism. The chain uses TRBV18 and TRBJ1-3; 7 bases agree with TRBD1. In nucleotides, the CDR3 is TGTGCCAGCTCACCGGACAGGCTCTCTGGAAACACCATATATTTT. Translating it yields CASSPDRLSGNTIYF.